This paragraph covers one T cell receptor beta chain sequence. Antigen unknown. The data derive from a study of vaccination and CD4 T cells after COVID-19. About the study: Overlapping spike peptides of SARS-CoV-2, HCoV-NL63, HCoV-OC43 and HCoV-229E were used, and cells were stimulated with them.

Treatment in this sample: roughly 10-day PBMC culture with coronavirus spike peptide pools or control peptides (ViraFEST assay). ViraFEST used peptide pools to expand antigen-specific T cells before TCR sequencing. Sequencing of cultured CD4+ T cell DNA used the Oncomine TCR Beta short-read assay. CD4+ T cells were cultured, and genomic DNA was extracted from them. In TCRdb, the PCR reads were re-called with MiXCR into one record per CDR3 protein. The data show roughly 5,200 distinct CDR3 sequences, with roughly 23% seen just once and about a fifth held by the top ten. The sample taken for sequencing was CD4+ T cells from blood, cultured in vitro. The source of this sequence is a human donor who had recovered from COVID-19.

This CDR3 is CASSVQAPYEQYF. CDR3 bases: TGTGCCAGCAGTGTCCAAGCGCCCTACGAGCAGTACTTC. The chain employs TRBV6-1 and TRBJ2-7; D call uncertain. The V and J ends lost 4 bases and 2 bases respectively, with 9 bases between them. The germline V gene has CDR1 MNHNS and CDR2 SASEGT. The CDR3 runs to 13 residues.